This T cell receptor beta chain was observed in a study of identical twins. Study findings and constraints: There was an excess of low generation probability in the out-of-frame alpha sequences that twins shared. There were fewer insertions in abundant cord blood beta clonotypes, but memory repertoires showed no such pattern.

Points on this clonotype: Its specificity is not known.

TCRdb used MiXCR to reprocess the 5' RACE reads, holding one entry per CDR3 protein. The table includes approximately 350,000 distinct CDR3 sequences, 9% to 15% detected once. Germline loops: CDR1 SGHDT, CDR2 YYEEEE. The CDR3 consists of 13 residues. Trimming removed 4 bases at V and 12 bases at J, with 17 bases between. The sample also formed part of further work on yellow fever vaccine responses in identical twins. That paper adds: Twins reportedly appeared to share part of their vaccine T cell response while keeping part individual.

This clonotype was obtained from a woman under 30 in good health. The rearrangement uses TRBV5-6 and TRBJ2-1; D might be TRBD1 or TRBD2, each matching 6 bases. The sequencing input was CD8+ T cells sorted from blood. The CDR3: CASSPAQGRGQFF. The CDR3 DNA reads as TGTGCCAGCAGCCCCGCTCAGGGGCGGGGGCAGTTCTTC.